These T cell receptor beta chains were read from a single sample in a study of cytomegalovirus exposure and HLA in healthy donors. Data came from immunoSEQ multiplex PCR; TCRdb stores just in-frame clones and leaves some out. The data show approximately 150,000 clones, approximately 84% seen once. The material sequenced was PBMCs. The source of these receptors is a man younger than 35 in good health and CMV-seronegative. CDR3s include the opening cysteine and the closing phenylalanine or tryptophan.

CDR3: CASNLQTTYNSPLHF
V: TRBV5-1
J: TRBJ1-6

CDR3: CASSASPDRADTQYF
V: TRBV9
J: TRBJ2-3

CDR3: CASRPQGAYSLGYTF
V: TRBV28
J: TRBJ1-2

CDR3: CASTGTSGNEQFF
V: TRBV6-5
J: TRBJ2-1

CDR3: CASSSNTGELFF
V: TRBV6-5
J: TRBJ2-2

CDR3: CASSSGGRANTGELFF
V: TRBV7-2
J: TRBJ2-2

CDR3: CASSAQGAQGYEQYF
V: TRBV5-1
J: TRBJ2-7

CDR3: CAISLDRGGSYEQYF
V: TRBV10-3
J: TRBJ2-7

CDR3: CAIGADSGANVLTF
V: TRBV10-3
J: TRBJ2-6

CDR3: CASSDGSGPTEAFF
V: TRBV6-1
J: TRBJ1-1

CDR3: CASKGGQTNYGYTF
V: TRBV19
J: TRBJ1-2

CDR3: CATSPHWGTSGSLTGELFF
V: TRBV15
J: TRBJ2-2

CDR3: CASSQGPGLPFTGELFF
V: TRBV14
J: TRBJ2-2

CDR3: CASSVGVLAGAHNEQFF
V: TRBV9
J: TRBJ2-1

CDR3: CASSLGGARPGPESYNEQFF
V: TRBV5-1
J: TRBJ2-1

CDR3: CASSGQGFAYNEQFF
V: TRBV5-4
J: TRBJ2-1

CDR3: CASSYTGQIPGYTF
V: TRBV6-5
J: TRBJ1-2

CDR3: CASSSTGLGALNTEAFF
V: TRBV27
J: TRBJ1-1

CDR3: CASRVDRVPYNEQFF
V: TRBV28
J: TRBJ2-1

CDR3: CASSPPETNEQFF
V: TRBV18
J: TRBJ2-1

CDR3: CASKLTGADDQPQHF
V: TRBV27
J: TRBJ1-5

CDR3: CASSLLRGFAEQFF
V: TRBV7-2
J: TRBJ2-1

CDR3: CASSYRDSPLGWAQYF
V: TRBV6-5
J: TRBJ2-5

CDR3: CATVPTGSYEQYF
V: TRBV10-3
J: -

CDR3: CAISESTSWSGFF
V: TRBV10-3
J: TRBJ1-1

CDR3: CASSWAGTEAFF
V: TRBV11-2
J: TRBJ1-1

CDR3: CASRFNSNQPQHF
V: TRBV27
J: TRBJ1-5

CDR3: CASSFTSGPTQGETQYF
V: TRBV13
J: TRBJ2-5

CDR3: CASHTNTGELFF
V: TRBV19
J: TRBJ2-2

CDR3: CASRADRANTGELFF
V: TRBV4-2
J: TRBJ2-2

CDR3: CASSPGMGGTNEKLFF
V: TRBV5-6
J: TRBJ1-4

CDR3: CATSNGQGVLEETQYF
V: TRBV15
J: TRBJ2-5

CDR3: CASSPTGGSNTEAFF
V: TRBV7-2
J: TRBJ1-1

CDR3: CASSGTYNQPQHF
V: TRBV6-1
J: TRBJ1-5

CDR3: CASSPQGGDEQYF
V: TRBV7-3
J: TRBJ2-7

CDR3: CASSLHSLYGYTF
V: TRBV5-1
J: TRBJ1-2

CDR3: CASSLMLTQETQYF
V: TRBV5-1
J: TRBJ2-5

CDR3: CASSLPQDSYEQYF
V: TRBV28
J: TRBJ2-7

CDR3: CATAGTANQPQHF
V: TRBV7-8
J: TRBJ1-5